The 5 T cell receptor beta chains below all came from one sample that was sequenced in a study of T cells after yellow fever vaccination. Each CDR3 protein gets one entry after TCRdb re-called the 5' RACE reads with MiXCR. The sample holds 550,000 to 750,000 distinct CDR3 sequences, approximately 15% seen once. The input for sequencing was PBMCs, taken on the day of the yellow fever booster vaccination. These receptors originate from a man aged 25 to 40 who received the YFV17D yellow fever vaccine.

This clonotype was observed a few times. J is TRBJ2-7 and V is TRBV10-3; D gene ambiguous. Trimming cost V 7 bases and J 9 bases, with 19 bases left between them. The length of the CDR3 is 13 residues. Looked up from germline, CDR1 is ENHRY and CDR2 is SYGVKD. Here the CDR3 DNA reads TGTGCCATCATGAAACCCCGGGTCCTAGGGCAGTACTTC. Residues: CAIMKPRVLGQYF.

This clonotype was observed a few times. CDR3 region: CAASGETSYNEQFF. As DNA, the CDR3 is TGTGCCGCTTCGGGGGAGACGTCCTACAATGAGCAGTTCTTC. This chain connects TRBV10-3 to TRBJ2-1, with D perhaps TRBD2 (6 bases). Trimming took off 11 bases at V and 1 base at J, with 15 bases between the two ends. The germline CDR1 and CDR2 sequences are ENHRY and SYGVKD. CDR3 length equals 14 residues.

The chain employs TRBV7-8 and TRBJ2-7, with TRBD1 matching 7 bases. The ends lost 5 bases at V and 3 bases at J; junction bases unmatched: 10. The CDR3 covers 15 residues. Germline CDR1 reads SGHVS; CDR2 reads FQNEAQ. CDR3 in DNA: TGTGCCAGCAGCCTAGAAACAGGGGTTAACTACGAGCAGTACTTC. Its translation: CASSLETGVNYEQYF.

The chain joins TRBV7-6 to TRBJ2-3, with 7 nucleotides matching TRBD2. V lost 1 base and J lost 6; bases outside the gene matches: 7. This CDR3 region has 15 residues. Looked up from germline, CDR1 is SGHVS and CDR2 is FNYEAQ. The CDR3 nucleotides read TGTGCCAGCAGCTTAGTGGCGGGAGAGAGGGATACGCAGTATTTT. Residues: CASSLVAGERDTQYF.

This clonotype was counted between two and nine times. The CDR3, as DNA: TGTGCCAGCAGCGCGTGGACTACCAACTACGAGCAGTACTTC. Translating it yields CASSAWTTNYEQYF. This chain uses TRBV7-9 with TRBJ2-7, with D perhaps TRBD2 (6 bases). The CDR3 has 14 amino acids. V lost 5 bases and J lost 3, with 14 bases in between. CDR1 is SEHNR, CDR2 FQNEAQ, per germline (reference sequence).